Following are 9 T cell receptor beta chains from one sample sequenced in a study of blood T cell repertoires in COVID-19. Using immunoSEQ multiplex PCR, the repertoire was profiled, and TCRdb retains in-frame clones only, with some absent. Of tens of thousands of clones listed, 60% to 80% are singletons. Sequenced: peripheral blood. Receptors were obtained from a man between 65 and 79 years old with COVID-19, enrolled during active disease.

V usage is TRBV9 and J usage is TRBJ1-1; D might be TRBD1 (6 bases). CDR3 size: 17 residues. CDR1 and CDR2 from the germline V gene are SGDLS and YYNGEE. The V end lost 0 bases, the J end lost 0 bases, and 15 bases lay between the germline ends. The CDR3 DNA follows: TGTGCCAGCAGCGTAGGAGGGGCGGGGGCCTTGAACACTGAAGCTTTCTTT. This encodes CASSVGGAGALNTEAFF.

The chain has TRBV28 and TRBJ2-2; TRBD1 aligns across 7 bases. CDR3 length: 16 amino acids. Trimming took 5 bases from V and 4 from J; bases not matched to a gene: 10. Germline V lookup: CDR1 MDHEN, CDR2 SYDVKM. DNA of the CDR3: TGTGCCAGCAGTCCATACAGGGGCGCGGGCACCGGGGAGCTGTTTTTT. Translated: CASSPYRGAGTGELFF.

V gene TRBV9 combines with J gene TRBJ1-2, with 7 bases lining up with TRBD1. This CDR3 has 15 amino acids. Trimming removed 3 bases from V and 6 bases from J; junction bases left unmatched: 11. Per the germline V gene, CDR1 is SGDLS and CDR2 is YYNGEE. The CDR3 DNA sequence: TGTGCCAGCAGCGCGCTATCGTCAGGGGGGAATGGCTACACCTTC. This gives the protein CASSALSSGGNGYTF.

V is TRBV19 and J is TRBJ2-2, with 8 bases identical to TRBD1. The trim removed 1 base at V and 5 bases at J, leaving 3 bases unmatched. Per germline, CDR1 LNHDA and CDR2 SQIVND (reference sequence). The CDR3 extends over 15 amino acids. CDR3 nucleotides: TGTGCCAGTAGTATAGGCAGGGGGCGAACCGGGGAGCTGTTTTTT. Its protein product is CASSIGRGRTGELFF.

As for this clone: Other DNA sequences within the sample encode an identical CDR3. The chain couples TRBV5-1 to TRBJ1-1; D not resolved. This CDR3 contains 14 residues. Germline V gene data show CDR1 as SGHRS and CDR2 as YFSETQ. Trimming left V 4 bases short and J 1 base short, with 11 bases between. The CDR3, as DNA: TGCGCCAGCAGCCTCGTCCCGGGGAACACTGAAGCTTTCTTT. Protein sequence: CASSLVPGNTEAFF.

The chain has TRBV27 and TRBJ2-3, with TRBD2 matching over 8 bases. Trimming at V came to 2 bases and at J to 1 base, leaving 8 bases not matched to a gene. The CDR3 runs to 17 residues. Germline V gives CDR1 MNHEY, CDR2 SMNVEV (reference sequence). DNA for the CDR3: TGTGCCAGCAGTTTACACACTAGCGGTGCCCGCACAGATACGCAGTATTTT. The encoded protein is CASSLHTSGARTDTQYF.

The rearrangement joins TRBV5-1 to TRBJ2-5; 7 bases map to TRBD2. V lost 2 bases, J lost 4 bases, and 8 bases stayed unmatched. CDR1 is SGHRS, CDR2 YFSETQ, per germline. The CDR3 runs 15 residues. The chain's CDR3 is CASSFTSGGGETQYF. Here the CDR3 DNA reads TGCGCCAGCAGCTTCACGTCGGGAGGTGGAGAGACCCAGTACTTC.

The V and J genes are TRBV6-2 or TRBV6-3 and TRBJ1-1; D remains unclear. CDR3 length equals 12 residues. Germline loops: CDR1 MNHEY, CDR2 SVGEGT. Trimming left V 6 bases short and J 8 bases short, with 13 bases between. CDR3 bases: TGTGCCAGCAGCGAAAGACTCGCGGAAGCTTTCTTT. It specifies CASSERLAEAFF.

The J gene is TRBJ2-7, the V gene TRBV5-4; TRBD2 matches 10 bases. Germline loops: CDR1 SGHNT, CDR2 YYREEE (reference sequence). The length of the CDR3 is 16 residues. Trimming took 0 bases from V and 6 from J; bases not matched to a gene: 9. The CDR3 sequence: CASSLDPAGGPSEQYF. The CDR3 DNA sequence: TGTGCCAGCAGCTTGGATCCAGCGGGAGGGCCAAGCGAGCAGTACTTC.